The T cell receptor beta chain described here comes from a study of T-cell reconstitution after alpha-beta-depleted transplantation in children. A library of TCRbeta sequences, prepared with unique molecular identifiers, was generated. MiXCR, run by TCRdb on the PCR reads, gives a single entry per CDR3 protein. This sample has hundreds of thousands of distinct CDR3 sequences, with 10% to 15% found just once. CDR3 size: 15 residues. J was trimmed by 5 bases and V by 6 bases; bases with no gene match: 7. Germline-derived CDR1 and CDR2 are LNHDA and SQIVND (reference sequence). The clonotype originates from a male patient aged 5 to 17 who had a stem cell transplant for acute myeloid leukemia, so the T cells may come from the graft donor. The chain joins TRBV19 to TRBJ2-1; TRBD2 agrees at 10 bases. The material sequenced was PBMCs, mostly from graft donor cells, taken 360 days after TCRalphabeta/CD19-depleted stem cell transplant. The CDR3 region is CASSGWTSGHNEQFF. CDR3 DNA sequence: TGTGCCAGTAGCGGCTGGACTAGCGGCCACAATGAGCAGTTCTTC.